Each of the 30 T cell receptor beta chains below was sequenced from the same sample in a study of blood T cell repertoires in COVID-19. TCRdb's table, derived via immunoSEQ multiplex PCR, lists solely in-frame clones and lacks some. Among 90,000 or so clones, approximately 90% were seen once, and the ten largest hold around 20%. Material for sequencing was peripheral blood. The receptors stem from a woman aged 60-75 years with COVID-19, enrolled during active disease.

In nucleotides, the CDR3 is TGTGCCAGCAGCACTAGACAGGGGTTAAACATTCAGTACTTC. This encodes CASSTRQGLNIQYF. This sequence joins TRBV11-2 and TRBJ2-4; 8 bases agree with TRBD1. This CDR3 is 14 amino acids long. CDR1 and CDR2 (germline): SGHAT, FQNNGV. The trim removed 5 bases at V and 6 bases at J, leaving 6 bases unmatched.

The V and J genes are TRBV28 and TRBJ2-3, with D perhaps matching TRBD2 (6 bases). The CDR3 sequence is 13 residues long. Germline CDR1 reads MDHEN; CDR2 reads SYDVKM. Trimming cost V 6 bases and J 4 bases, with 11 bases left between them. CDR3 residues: CASSLTSPDTQYF. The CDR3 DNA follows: TGTGCCAGCAGCTTGACTAGTCCAGATACGCAGTATTTT.

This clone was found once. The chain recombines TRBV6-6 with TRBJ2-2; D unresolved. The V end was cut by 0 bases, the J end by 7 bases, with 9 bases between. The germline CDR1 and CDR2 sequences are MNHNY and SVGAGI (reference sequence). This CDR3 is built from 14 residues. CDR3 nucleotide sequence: TGTGCCAGCAGTTACTCGAGTATCTTCGGGGAGCTGTTTTTT. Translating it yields CASSYSSIFGELFF.

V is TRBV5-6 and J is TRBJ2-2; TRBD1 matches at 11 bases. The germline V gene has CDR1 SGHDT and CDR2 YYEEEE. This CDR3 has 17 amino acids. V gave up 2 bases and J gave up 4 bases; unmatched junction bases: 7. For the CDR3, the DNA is TGTGCCAGCAGCTTCTGGACAGGGGGCTTAATCACCGGGGAGCTGTTTTTT. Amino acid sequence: CASSFWTGGLITGELFF. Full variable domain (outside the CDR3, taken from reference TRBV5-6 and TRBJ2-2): DAGVTQSPTHLIKTRGQQVTLRCSPKSGHDTVSWYQQALGQGPQFIFQYYEEEERQRGNFPDRFSGHQFPNYSSELNVNALLLGDSALYLCASSFWTGGLITGELFFGEGSRLTVL.

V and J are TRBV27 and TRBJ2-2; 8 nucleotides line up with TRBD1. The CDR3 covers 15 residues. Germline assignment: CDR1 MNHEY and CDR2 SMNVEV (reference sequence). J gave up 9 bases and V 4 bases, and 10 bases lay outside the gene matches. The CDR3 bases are TGTGCCAGCAGTTCCCCCGGGACAGGTCGGCGGGAGCTGTTTTTT. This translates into CASSSPGTGRRELFF.

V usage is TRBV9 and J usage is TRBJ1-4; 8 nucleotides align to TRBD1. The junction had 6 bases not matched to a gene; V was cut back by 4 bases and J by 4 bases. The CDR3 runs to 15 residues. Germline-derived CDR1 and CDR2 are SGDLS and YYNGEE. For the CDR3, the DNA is TGTGCCAGCAGCCAATGGACAGGGTATAATGAAAAACTGTTTTTT. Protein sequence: CASSQWTGYNEKLFF.

The CDR3 loop is CASSRVPRIQTGSGTDTQYF. In DNA, the CDR3 is TGTGCCAGCAGTAGAGTTCCCCGTATTCAGACAGGCTCCGGCACAGATACGCAGTATTTT. V usage is TRBV27 and J usage is TRBJ2-3; a weak D match, TRBD1 (6 bases). CDR3 size: 20 residues. Germline V gene sequence: CDR1 MNHEY, CDR2 SMNVEV (reference sequence). V was clipped by 5 bases and J by 1 base, with 28 bases between them.

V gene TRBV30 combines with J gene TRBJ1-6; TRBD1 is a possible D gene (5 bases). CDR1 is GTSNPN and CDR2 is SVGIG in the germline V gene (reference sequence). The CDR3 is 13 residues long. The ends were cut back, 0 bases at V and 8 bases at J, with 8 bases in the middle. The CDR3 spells CAWSVGVDSPLHF. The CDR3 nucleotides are TGTGCCTGGAGTGTAGGGGTTGATTCACCCCTCCACTTT.

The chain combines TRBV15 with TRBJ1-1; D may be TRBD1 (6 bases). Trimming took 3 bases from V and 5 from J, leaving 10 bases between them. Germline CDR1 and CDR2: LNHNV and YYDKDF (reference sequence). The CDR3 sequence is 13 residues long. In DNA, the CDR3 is TGTGCCACCAGCAGCACAGGGAATACTGAAGCTTTCTTT. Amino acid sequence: CATSSTGNTEAFF.

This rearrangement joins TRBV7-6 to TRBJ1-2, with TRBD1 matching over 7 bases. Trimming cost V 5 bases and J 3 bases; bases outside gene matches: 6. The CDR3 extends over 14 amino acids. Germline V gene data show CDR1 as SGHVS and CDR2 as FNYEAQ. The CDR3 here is CASSPGTAHYGYTF. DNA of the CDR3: TGTGCCAGCAGCCCGGGGACAGCCCACTATGGCTACACCTTC.

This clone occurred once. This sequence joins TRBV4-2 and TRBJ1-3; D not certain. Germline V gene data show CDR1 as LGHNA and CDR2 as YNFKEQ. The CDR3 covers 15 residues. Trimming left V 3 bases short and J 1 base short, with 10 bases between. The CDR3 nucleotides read TGTGCCAGCAGCCAGATGGGCCCTTCTGGAAACACCATATATTTT. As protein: CASSQMGPSGNTIYF.

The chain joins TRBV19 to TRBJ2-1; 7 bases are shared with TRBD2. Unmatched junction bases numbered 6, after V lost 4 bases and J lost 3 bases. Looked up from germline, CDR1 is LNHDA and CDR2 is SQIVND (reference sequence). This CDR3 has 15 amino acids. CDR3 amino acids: CASSTGRAHYNEQFF. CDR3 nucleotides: TGTGCCAGTAGTACGGGGAGGGCCCACTACAATGAGCAGTTCTTC.

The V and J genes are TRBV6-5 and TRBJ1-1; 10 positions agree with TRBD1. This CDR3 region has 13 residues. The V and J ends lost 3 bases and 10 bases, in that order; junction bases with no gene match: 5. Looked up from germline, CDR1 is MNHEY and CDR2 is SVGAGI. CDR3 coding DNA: TGTGCCAGCAGTTATAGACAGGGGGCGTCAGCTTTCTTT. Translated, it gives CASSYRQGASAFF.

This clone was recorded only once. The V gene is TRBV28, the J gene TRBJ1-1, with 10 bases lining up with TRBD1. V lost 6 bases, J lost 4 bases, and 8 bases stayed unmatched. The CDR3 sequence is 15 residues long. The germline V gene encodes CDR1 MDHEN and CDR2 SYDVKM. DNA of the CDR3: TGTGCCAGCAGCGAACCCGGGACAGGGGCCACTGAAGCTTTCTTT. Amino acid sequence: CASSEPGTGATEAFF. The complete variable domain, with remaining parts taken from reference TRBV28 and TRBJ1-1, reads DVKVTQSSRYLVKRTGEKVFLECVQDMDHENMFWYRQDPGLGLRLIYFSYDVKMKEKGDIPEGYSVSREKKERFSLILESASTNQTSMYLCASSEPGTGATEAFFGQGTRLTVV.

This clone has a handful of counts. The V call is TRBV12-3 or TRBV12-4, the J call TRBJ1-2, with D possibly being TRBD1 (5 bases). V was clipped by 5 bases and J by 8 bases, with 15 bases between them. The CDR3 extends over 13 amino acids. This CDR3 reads CASSRVREGGYTF. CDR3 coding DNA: TGTGCCAGCAGTCGCGTCAGGGAGGGAGGCTACACCTTC.

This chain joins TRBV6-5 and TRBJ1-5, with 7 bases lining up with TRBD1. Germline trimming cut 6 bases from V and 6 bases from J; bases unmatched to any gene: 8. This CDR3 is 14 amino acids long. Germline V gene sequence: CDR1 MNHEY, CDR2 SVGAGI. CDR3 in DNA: TGTGCCAGCAGCCCGGGACAGCACGGTCAGCCCCAGCATTTT. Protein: CASSPGQHGQPQHF.

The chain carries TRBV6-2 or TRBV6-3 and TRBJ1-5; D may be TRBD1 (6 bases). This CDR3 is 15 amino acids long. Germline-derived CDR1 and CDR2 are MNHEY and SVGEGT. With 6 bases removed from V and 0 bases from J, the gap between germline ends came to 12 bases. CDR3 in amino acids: CASSPGQYSNQPQHF. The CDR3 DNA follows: TGTGCCAGCAGCCCTGGACAGTATAGCAATCAGCCCCAGCATTTT.

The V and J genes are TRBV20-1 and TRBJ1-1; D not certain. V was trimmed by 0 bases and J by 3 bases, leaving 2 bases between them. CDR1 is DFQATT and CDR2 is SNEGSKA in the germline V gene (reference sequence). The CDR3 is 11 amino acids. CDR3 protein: CSARDYTEAFF. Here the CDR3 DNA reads TGCAGTGCTAGAGACTACACTGAAGCTTTCTTT.

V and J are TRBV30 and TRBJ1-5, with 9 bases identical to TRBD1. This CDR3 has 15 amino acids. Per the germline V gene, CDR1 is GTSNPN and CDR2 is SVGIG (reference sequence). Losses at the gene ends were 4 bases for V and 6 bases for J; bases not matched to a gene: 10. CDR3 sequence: CAWKQQGAGGQPQHF. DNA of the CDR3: TGTGCCTGGAAACAACAGGGGGCAGGCGGTCAGCCCCAGCATTTT.

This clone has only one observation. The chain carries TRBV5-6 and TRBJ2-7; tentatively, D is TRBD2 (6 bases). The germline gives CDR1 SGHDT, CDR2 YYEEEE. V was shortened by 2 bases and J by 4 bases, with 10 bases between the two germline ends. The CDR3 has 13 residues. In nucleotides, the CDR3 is TGTGCCAGCAGCTTCGTGGGGGGTTACGAGCAGTACTTC. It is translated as CASSFVGGYEQYF. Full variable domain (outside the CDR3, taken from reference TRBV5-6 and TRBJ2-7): DAGVTQSPTHLIKTRGQQVTLRCSPKSGHDTVSWYQQALGQGPQFIFQYYEEEERQRGNFPDRFSGHQFPNYSSELNVNALLLGDSALYLCASSFVGGYEQYFGPGTRLTVT.

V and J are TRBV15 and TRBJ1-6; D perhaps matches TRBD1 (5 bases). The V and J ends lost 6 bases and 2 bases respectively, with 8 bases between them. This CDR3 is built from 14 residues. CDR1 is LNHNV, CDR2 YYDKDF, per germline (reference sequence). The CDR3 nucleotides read TGTGCCACCAGACCGGGGGCCTATAATTCACCCCTCCACTTT. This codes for CATRPGAYNSPLHF.

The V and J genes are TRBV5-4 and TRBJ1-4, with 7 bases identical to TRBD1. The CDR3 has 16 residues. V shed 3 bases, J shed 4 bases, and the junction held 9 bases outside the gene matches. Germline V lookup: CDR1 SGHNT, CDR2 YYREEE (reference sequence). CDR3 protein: CASSYLGTADNEKLFF. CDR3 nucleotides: TGTGCCAGCAGCTACCTCGGGACAGCTGATAATGAAAAACTGTTTTTT.

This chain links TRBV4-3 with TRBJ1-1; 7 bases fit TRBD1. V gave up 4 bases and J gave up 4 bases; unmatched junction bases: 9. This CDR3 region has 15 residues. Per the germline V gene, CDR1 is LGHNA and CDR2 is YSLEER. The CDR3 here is CASSRNRGGGTEAFF. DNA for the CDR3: TGCGCCAGCAGCCGGAACAGGGGTGGTGGCACTGAAGCTTTCTTT.

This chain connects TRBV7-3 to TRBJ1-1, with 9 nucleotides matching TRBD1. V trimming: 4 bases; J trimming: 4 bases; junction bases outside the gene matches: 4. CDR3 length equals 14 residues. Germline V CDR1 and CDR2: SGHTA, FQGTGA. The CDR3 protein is CASSSTGGVTEAFF. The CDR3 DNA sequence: TGTGCCAGCAGCTCCACAGGGGGCGTCACTGAAGCTTTCTTT.

The CDR3 DNA reads TGTGCCAGCAGCCCCTCTCGGTCCAGGGGAGGGGAAGAGACCCAGTACTTC. Protein: CASSPSRSRGGEETQYF. This chain connects TRBV3-1 (or the pseudogene TRBV3-2) to TRBJ2-5; D is possibly TRBD2 (7 bases). Germline CDR1 is LGHDT and CDR2 is YNNKEL (reference sequence). The CDR3 has 17 amino acids. V shed 4 bases and J shed 3 bases, with 21 bases lying between them.

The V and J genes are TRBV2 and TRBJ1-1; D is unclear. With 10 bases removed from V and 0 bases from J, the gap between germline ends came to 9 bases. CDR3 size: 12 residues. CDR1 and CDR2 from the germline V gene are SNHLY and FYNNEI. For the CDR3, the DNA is TGTGCCAACGACACGATGAACACTGAAGCTTTCTTT. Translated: CANDTMNTEAFF.

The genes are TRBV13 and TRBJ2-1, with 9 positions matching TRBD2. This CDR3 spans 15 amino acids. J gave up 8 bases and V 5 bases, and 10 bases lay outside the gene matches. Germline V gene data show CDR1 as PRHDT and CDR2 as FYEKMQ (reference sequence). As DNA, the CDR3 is TGTGCCAGCAGCCCCCGGGCTAGCGGGGCGTATGAGCAGTTCTTC. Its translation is CASSPRASGAYEQFF.

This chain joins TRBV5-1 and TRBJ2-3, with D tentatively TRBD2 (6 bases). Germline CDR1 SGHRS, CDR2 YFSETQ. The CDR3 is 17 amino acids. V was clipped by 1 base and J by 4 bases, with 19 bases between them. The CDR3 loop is CASSLTFAGGRPDTQYF. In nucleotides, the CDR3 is TGCGCCAGCAGCTTGACCTTCGCTGGGGGGAGGCCAGATACGCAGTATTTT.

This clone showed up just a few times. The CDR3, as DNA: TGTGCCAGCAGCCAAGCGCCCCGGGGCAATCAGCCCCAGCATTTT. As protein: CASSQAPRGNQPQHF. V and J are TRBV3-1 (or the pseudogene TRBV3-2) and TRBJ1-5; unclear D gene. V shed 1 base and J shed 2 bases, with 9 bases lying between them. Per the germline V gene, CDR1 is LGHDT and CDR2 is YNNKEL (reference sequence). The CDR3 spans 15 residues.

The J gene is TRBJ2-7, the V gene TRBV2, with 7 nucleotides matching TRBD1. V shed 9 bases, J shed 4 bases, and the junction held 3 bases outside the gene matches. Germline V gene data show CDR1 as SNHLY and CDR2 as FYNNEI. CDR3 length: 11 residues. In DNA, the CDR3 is TGTGCCAGTAGACAGGGTTACGAGCAGTACTTC. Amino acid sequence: CASRQGYEQYF.